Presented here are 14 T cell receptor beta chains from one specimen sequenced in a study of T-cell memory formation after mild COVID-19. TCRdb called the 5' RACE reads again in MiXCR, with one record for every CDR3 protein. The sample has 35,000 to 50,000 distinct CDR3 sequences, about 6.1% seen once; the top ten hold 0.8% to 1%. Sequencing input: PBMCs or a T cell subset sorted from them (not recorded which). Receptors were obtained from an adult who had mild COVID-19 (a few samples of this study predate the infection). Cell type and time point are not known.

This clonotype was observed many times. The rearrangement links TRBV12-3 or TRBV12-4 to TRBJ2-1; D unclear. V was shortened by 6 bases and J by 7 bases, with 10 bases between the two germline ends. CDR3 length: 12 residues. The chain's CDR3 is CASRTPWNEQFF. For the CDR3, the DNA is TGTGCCAGCAGGACCCCTTGGAATGAGCAGTTCTTC.

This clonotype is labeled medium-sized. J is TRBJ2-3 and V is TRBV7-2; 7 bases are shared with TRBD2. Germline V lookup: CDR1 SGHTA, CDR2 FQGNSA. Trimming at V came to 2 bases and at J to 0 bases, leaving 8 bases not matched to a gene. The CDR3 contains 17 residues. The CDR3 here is CASSLLGGGTSTDTQYF. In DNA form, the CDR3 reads TGTGCCAGCAGCTTATTGGGCGGGGGTACTAGCACAGATACGCAGTATTTT. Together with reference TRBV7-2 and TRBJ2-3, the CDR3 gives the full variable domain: GAGVSQSPSNKVTEKGKDVELRCDPISGHTALYWYRQSLGQGLEFLIYFQGNSAPDKSGLPSDRFSAERTGGSVSTLTIQRTQQEDSAVYLCASSLLGGGTSTDTQYFGPGTRLTVL.

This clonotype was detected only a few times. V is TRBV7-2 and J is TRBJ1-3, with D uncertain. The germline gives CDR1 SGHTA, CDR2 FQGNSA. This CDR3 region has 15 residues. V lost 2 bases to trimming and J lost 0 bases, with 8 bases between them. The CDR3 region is CASSLQQYSGNTIYF. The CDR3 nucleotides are TGTGCCAGCAGCTTACAACAGTACTCTGGAAACACCATATATTTT.

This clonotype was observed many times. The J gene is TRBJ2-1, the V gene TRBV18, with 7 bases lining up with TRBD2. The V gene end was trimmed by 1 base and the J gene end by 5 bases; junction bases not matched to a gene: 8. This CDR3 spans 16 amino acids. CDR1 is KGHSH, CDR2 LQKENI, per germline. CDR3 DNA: TGTGCCAGCTCACCACTTGCGGGAGTAGGGAACAATGAGCAGTTCTTC. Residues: CASSPLAGVGNNEQFF.

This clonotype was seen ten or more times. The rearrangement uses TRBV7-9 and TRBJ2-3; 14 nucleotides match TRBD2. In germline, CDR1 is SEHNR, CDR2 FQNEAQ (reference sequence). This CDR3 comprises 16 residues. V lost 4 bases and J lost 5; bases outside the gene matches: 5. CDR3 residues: CASSSGLAGAGDTQYF. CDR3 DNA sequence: TGTGCCAGCAGCTCGGGACTAGCGGGAGCGGGAGATACGCAGTATTTT.

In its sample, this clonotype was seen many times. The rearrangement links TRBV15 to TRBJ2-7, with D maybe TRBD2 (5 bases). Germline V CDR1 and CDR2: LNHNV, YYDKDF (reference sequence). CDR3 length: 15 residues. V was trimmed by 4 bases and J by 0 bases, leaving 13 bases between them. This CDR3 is CATSINTGSSYEQYF. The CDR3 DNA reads TGTGCCACCAGCATAAACACGGGGAGCTCCTACGAGCAGTACTTC.

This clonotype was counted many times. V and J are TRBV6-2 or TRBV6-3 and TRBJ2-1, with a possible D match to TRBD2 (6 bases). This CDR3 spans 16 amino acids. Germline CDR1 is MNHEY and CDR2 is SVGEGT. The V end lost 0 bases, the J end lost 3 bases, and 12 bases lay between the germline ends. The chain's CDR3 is CASSYSETGVYNEQFF. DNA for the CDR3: TGTGCCAGCAGTTACTCGGAAACGGGGGTCTACAATGAGCAGTTCTTC.

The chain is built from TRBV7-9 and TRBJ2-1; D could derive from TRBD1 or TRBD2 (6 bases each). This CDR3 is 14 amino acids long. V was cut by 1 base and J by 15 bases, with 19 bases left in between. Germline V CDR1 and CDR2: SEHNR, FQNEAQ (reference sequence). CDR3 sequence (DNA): TGTGCCAGCAGCTTAGGAGGGGGGACTGGAGTGCTGTTCTTC. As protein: CASSLGGGTGVLFF.

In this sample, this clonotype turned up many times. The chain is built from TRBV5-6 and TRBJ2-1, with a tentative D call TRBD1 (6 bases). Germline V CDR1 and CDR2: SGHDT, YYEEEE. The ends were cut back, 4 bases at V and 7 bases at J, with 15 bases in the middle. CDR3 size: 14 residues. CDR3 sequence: CASSLRMGANEQFF. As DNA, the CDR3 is TGTGCCAGCAGCCTCCGGATGGGGGCGAATGAGCAGTTCTTC. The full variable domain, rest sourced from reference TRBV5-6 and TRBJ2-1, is DAGVTQSPTHLIKTRGQQVTLRCSPKSGHDTVSWYQQALGQGPQFIFQYYEEEERQRGNFPDRFSGHQFPNYSSELNVNALLLGDSALYLCASSLRMGANEQFFGPGTRLTVL.

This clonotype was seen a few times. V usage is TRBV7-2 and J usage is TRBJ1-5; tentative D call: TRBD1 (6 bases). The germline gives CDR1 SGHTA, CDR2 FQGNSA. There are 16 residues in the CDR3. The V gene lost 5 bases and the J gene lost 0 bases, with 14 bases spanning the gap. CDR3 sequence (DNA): TGTGCCAGCAGCCGGGGGCAAAGAAATAGCAATCAGCCCCAGCATTTT. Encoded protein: CASSRGQRNSNQPQHF.

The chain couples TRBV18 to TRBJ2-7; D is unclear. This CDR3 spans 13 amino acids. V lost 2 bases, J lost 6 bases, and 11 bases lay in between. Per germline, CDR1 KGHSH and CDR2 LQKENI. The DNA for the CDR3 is TGTGCCAGCTCACCATTATCCGCTGGCGAGCAGTACTTC. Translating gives CASSPLSAGEQYF.

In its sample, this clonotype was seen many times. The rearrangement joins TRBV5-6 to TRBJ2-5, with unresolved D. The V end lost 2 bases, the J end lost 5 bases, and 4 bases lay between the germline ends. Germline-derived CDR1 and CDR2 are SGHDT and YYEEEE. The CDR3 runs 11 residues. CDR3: CASSFRETQYF. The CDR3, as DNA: TGTGCCAGCAGCTTCCGGGAGACCCAGTACTTC.

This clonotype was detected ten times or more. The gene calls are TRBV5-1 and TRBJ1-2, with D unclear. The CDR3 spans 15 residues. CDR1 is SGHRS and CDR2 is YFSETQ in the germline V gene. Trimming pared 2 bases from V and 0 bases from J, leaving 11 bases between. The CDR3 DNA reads TGCGCCAGCAGCTTAAACAGTCCCTCTAACTATGGCTACACCTTC. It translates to CASSLNSPSNYGYTF.

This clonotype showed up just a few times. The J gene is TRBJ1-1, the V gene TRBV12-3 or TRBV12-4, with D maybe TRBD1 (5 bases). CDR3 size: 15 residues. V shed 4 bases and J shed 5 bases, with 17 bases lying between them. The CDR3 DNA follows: TGTGCCAGCAGTTGGCATCCCGGGGGGAGGACTGAAGCTTTCTTT. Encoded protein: CASSWHPGGRTEAFF.